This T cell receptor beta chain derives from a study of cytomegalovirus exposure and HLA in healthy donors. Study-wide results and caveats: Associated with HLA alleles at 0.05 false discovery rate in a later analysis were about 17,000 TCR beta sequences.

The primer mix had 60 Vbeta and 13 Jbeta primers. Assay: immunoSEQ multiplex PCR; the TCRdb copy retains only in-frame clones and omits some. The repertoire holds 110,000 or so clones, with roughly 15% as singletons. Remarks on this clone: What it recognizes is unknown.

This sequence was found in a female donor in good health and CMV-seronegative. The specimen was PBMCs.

The CDR3 spells CASSLGARDTQYF. The CDR3 nucleotides are TGTGCCAGCAGCTTAGGAGCGAGGGATACGCAGTATTTT. The rearrangement uses TRBV11-3 and TRBJ2-3; no reliable D call. V was shortened by 1 base and J by 6 bases, with 8 bases between the two germline ends. The V gene's germline CDR1 is SGHNT and CDR2 YENEEA. This CDR3 has 13 amino acids.